These 27 T cell receptor beta chains were sequenced from one sample in a study of shared clonotypes between healthy human individuals. Libraries were prepared by immunoSEQ multiplex PCR; TCRdb keeps only in-frame clonotypes and omits some of them. The sample includes about 2.1 million clones, around 93% of them seen just once. Positively selected for CCR7, the CD45RO-negative cells used as naive CD8 cells excluded terminally differentiated effector memory CD45RA+ cells. The sequenced material came from naive CD8+ T cells from PBMCs. The receptors originated from a man aged 18 to 30 in good health. Some clones in this sample may be carry-over from other donors' samples.

The V and J genes are TRBV30 and TRBJ2-3; possibly TRBD1 or TRBD2 for D (5 bases each). V lost 1 base and J lost 4, with 15 bases in between. Germline values: CDR1 GTSNPN, CDR2 SVGIG (reference sequence). The CDR3 runs to 15 residues. The CDR3 coding sequence is TGTGCCTGGAGTGAGGGACGGCCTTGGGCAGATACGCAGTATTTT. Encoded protein: CAWSEGRPWADTQYF. The variable domain in full, completed from reference TRBV30 and TRBJ2-3, reads SQTIHQWPATLVQPVGSPLSLECTVEGTSNPNLYWYRQAAGRGLQLLFYSVGIGQISSEVPQNLSASRPQDRQFILSSKKLLLSDSGFYLCAWSEGRPWADTQYFGPGTRLTVL.

The genes are TRBV27 and TRBJ2-3; D ambiguous. The germline V and J ends were trimmed by 5 bases and 2 bases, with 17 bases remaining between them. CDR1 is MNHEY, CDR2 SMNVEV, per germline (reference sequence). The CDR3 sequence is 16 residues long. Here the CDR3 reads CASSPRLLNPTDTQYF. The CDR3 region has the DNA TGTGCCAGCAGTCCCCGACTTCTTAACCCCACAGATACGCAGTATTTT.

In regard to this clone: Other DNA sequences within the sample encode an identical CDR3. The chain couples TRBV9 to TRBJ1-1, with D unclear. The germline V and J ends were trimmed by 1 base and 1 base, with 11 bases remaining between them. Germline V CDR1 and CDR2: SGDLS, YYNGEE. This CDR3 region has 15 residues. CDR3 in amino acids: CASSVSGVPNTEAFF. The CDR3 nucleotides are TGTGCCAGCAGCGTAAGCGGCGTGCCGAACACTGAAGCTTTCTTT.

Points on this clone: This CDR3 is also generated by other DNA sequences in the sample. The V call is TRBV19, the J call TRBJ2-7, with 7 bases lining up with TRBD1. The CDR3 covers 14 residues. The V gene's germline CDR1 is LNHDA and CDR2 SQIVND (reference sequence). With V trimmed by 5 bases and J by 3 bases, 7 bases remained unmatched. The CDR3 reads CASSADRDRYEQYF. The CDR3 coding sequence is TGTGCCAGTAGTGCAGACAGGGATCGCTACGAGCAGTACTTC.

The chain uses TRBV19 and TRBJ2-2; 9 bases map to TRBD1. This CDR3 comprises 17 residues. Germline CDR1 and CDR2: LNHDA and SQIVND (reference sequence). The V gene end was trimmed by 5 bases and the J gene end by 4 bases; junction bases not matched to a gene: 11. The DNA of the CDR3 is TGTGCCAGTAGTGAATACTTTCGACAGGGGGGCACCGGGGAGCTGTTTTTT. Translated, it gives CASSEYFRQGGTGELFF.

The rearrangement uses TRBV4-1 and TRBJ2-2, with D tentatively TRBD1 or TRBD2 (5 bases each). The germline CDR1 and CDR2 sequences are MGHRA and YSYEKL. V lost 0 bases and J lost 0, with 11 bases in between. This CDR3 is built from 17 residues. CDR3 loop: CASSQEGVSANTGELFF. CDR3 sequence (DNA): TGCGCCAGCAGCCAAGAGGGGGTCAGCGCGAACACCGGGGAGCTGTTTTTT.

J is TRBJ1-3 and V is TRBV7-8; D possibly corresponds to TRBD1 (5 bases). V lost 0 bases and J lost 3, with 18 bases in between. The CDR3 sequence is 18 residues long. The germline gives CDR1 SGHVS, CDR2 FQNEAQ. For the CDR3, the DNA is TGTGCCAGCAGCTTAGCGGGTCCGGGCAGGGTCTTTGGAAACACCATATATTTT. It is translated as CASSLAGPGRVFGNTIYF.

The V gene is TRBV7-2, the J gene TRBJ2-5; D possibly corresponds to TRBD2 (7 bases). Per germline, CDR1 SGHTA and CDR2 FQGNSA. Trimming removed 6 bases at V and 4 bases at J, with 18 bases between. The CDR3 has 15 amino acids. This CDR3 is CASSLTWGGTETQYF. CDR3 DNA sequence: TGTGCCAGCAGTCTTACGTGGGGGGGCACAGAGACCCAGTACTTC. Combining the CDR3 with reference TRBV7-2 and TRBJ2-5 gives the whole variable domain GAGVSQSPSNKVTEKGKDVELRCDPISGHTALYWYRQSLGQGLEFLIYFQGNSAPDKSGLPSDRFSAERTGGSVSTLTIQRTQQEDSAVYLCASSLTWGGTETQYFGPGTRLLVL.

The CDR3 nucleotides read TGTGCCAGCAGCCCCACCCCGGCCTTCCGCGAGCAGTACTTC. Residues: CASSPTPAFREQYF. The chain links TRBV5-6 to TRBJ2-7, with no clear D. CDR3 length equals 14 residues. Trimming removed 4 bases at V and 6 bases at J, with 17 bases between. In germline, CDR1 is SGHDT, CDR2 YYEEEE.

The rearrangement joins TRBV4-2 to TRBJ2-3; no reliable D call. The germline gives CDR1 LGHNA, CDR2 YNFKEQ. The CDR3 loop spans 15 amino acids. V lost 4 bases to trimming and J lost 2 bases, with 13 bases between them. CDR3 amino acids: CASSPHKGNTDTQYF. For the CDR3, the DNA is TGTGCCAGCAGCCCACACAAGGGTAACACAGATACGCAGTATTTT.

This clone was seen once. The V call is TRBV4-1, the J call TRBJ2-2; 8 nucleotides match TRBD2. The CDR3 has 16 amino acids. V dropped 1 base and J dropped 8; count of bases not matched to a gene: 9. CDR1 and CDR2 from the germline V gene are MGHRA and YSYEKL. CDR3 DNA sequence: TGCGCCAGCAGCCAAGTGGCGGGAGGCCTATCGGGGGAGCTGTTTTTT. Protein product: CASSQVAGGLSGELFF.

The chain links TRBV19 to TRBJ2-1, with D tentatively TRBD1 (6 bases). Looked up from germline, CDR1 is LNHDA and CDR2 is SQIVND (reference sequence). This CDR3 is built from 15 residues. Trimming removed 3 bases from V and 1 base from J, with 10 bases in between. The CDR3, as DNA: TGTGCCAGTAGTATGGTCAGGGGTTCCTACAATGAGCAGTTCTTC. Protein product: CASSMVRGSYNEQFF.

The gene calls are TRBV5-3 and TRBJ1-4, with a tentative D call TRBD1 (6 bases). TRBV5-3 is an ORF, and what it does is uncertain. The CDR3 totals 16 residues. V gave up 4 bases and J gave up 8 bases, with 21 bases separating them. The CDR3: CARSDHRASKGEKLFF. The CDR3 DNA follows: TGTGCCAGAAGCGACCACAGGGCCTCCAAGGGGGAAAAACTGTTTTTT.

The chain is built from TRBV9 and TRBJ2-7; 8 nucleotides agree with TRBD2. The CDR3 totals 14 residues. Germline trimming cut 0 bases from V and 10 bases from J; bases unmatched to any gene: 9. Germline lookup yields CDR1 SGDLS and CDR2 YYNGEE. CDR3 coding DNA: TGTGCCAGCAGCGTAGGTGCGAGCGGGGGAAACCAGTACTTC. The encoded protein is CASSVGASGGNQYF.

The rearrangement links TRBV25-1 to TRBJ1-1, with D hard to call. CDR3 length: 11 residues. Trimming pared 1 base from V and 7 bases from J, leaving 4 bases between. The germline gives CDR1 MGHDK, CDR2 SYGVNS. The CDR3 loop reads CASSEWYEAFF. The CDR3 DNA sequence: TGTGCCAGCAGTGAATGGTATGAAGCTTTCTTT.

This chain connects TRBV27 to TRBJ2-7; D perhaps matches TRBD2 (6 bases). Per the germline V gene, CDR1 is MNHEY and CDR2 is SMNVEV (reference sequence). V dropped 0 bases and J dropped 2 bases, with 17 bases sitting between them. This CDR3 is built from 17 residues. The CDR3 loop reads CASSLSSGTPLTYEQYF. For the CDR3, the DNA is TGTGCCAGCAGTTTATCCTCCGGGACTCCACTTACCTACGAGCAGTACTTC.

In this sample, this clone turned up once. The CDR3 DNA reads as TGTGCCTGGAGGGGGGGACAGGGTGACTATGGCTACACCTTC. This gives the protein CAWRGGQGDYGYTF. V and J are TRBV30 and TRBJ1-2; TRBD1 matches at 9 bases. Germline lookup yields CDR1 GTSNPN and CDR2 SVGIG (reference sequence). After removal of 3 bases from V and 3 bases from J, the junction contained 5 bases not matched to a gene. This CDR3 spans 14 amino acids. Full variable domain (missing parts from reference TRBV30 and TRBJ1-2): SQTIHQWPATLVQPVGSPLSLECTVEGTSNPNLYWYRQAAGRGLQLLFYSVGIGQISSEVPQNLSASRPQDRQFILSSKKLLLSDSGFYLCAWRGGQGDYGYTFGSGTRLTVV.

Comment on this clone: An end of the junction differs from the germline gene, which may be a read error. The chain employs TRBV29-1 and TRBJ2-7, with TRBD2 identical over 8 bases. The CDR3 runs 13 residues. Germline assignment: CDR1 SQVTM and CDR2 ANQGSEA. In DNA, the CDR3 is TGCAGCCCACCGGGGGGGGGCGCCGCCCCGCGTTCCTTC. Its protein product is CSPPGGGAAPRSF.

This chain's CDR3 is CASSLRGAASGSGDGEQYF. The CDR3 DNA reads as TGCGCCAGCAGCCTAAGGGGGGCGGCTAGCGGGAGTGGAGATGGAGAGCAGTACTTC. J is TRBJ2-7 and V is TRBV4-1; TRBD2 agrees at 10 bases. With V trimmed by 4 bases and J by 7 bases, 22 bases remained unmatched. This CDR3 has 19 amino acids. Germline CDR1 and CDR2: MGHRA and YSYEKL.

CDR3 protein: CASSAHSGQQETQYF. The CDR3 DNA follows: TGTGCCAGCAGCGCACATAGCGGGCAACAAGAGACCCAGTACTTC. The chain employs TRBV9 and TRBJ2-5; 7 bases are shared with TRBD2. The CDR3 runs 15 residues. Trimming removed 3 bases from V and 2 bases from J; junction bases left unmatched: 7. From germline, CDR1 is SGDLS and CDR2 YYNGEE.

A note on this clone: This could be a read error, since a much larger clone is one nucleotide away. The rearrangement joins TRBV5-6 to TRBJ1-5; D call uncertain. CDR1 SGHDT and CDR2 YYEEEE come from the germline V gene. The CDR3 spans 12 residues. Deletions cut 3 bases from V and 0 bases from J, with 1 base between. CDR3 DNA sequence: TGTGCCAGCAGCTATAGCAATCAGCCCCAGCATTTT. It is translated as CASSYSNQPQHF.

The chain couples TRBV28 to TRBJ2-7; 8 nucleotides agree with TRBD2. This CDR3 contains 16 residues. With V trimmed by 6 bases and J by 0 bases, 10 bases remained unmatched. Germline values: CDR1 MDHEN, CDR2 SYDVKM. As DNA, the CDR3 is TGTGCCAGCAGCCACGCGGGGGGCAGGGACTCCTACGAGCAGTACTTC. Amino acid sequence: CASSHAGGRDSYEQYF.

The J gene is TRBJ2-6, the V gene TRBV13; 7 bases line up with TRBD1. V was pared by 5 bases and J by 0 bases, with 4 bases of the junction left unmatched. Germline CDR1 and CDR2: PRHDT and FYEKMQ (reference sequence). This CDR3 is built from 16 residues. The CDR3 here is CASSIDRVSGANVLTF. In DNA, the CDR3 is TGTGCCAGCAGCATAGACAGGGTCTCTGGGGCCAACGTCCTGACTTTC.

The CDR3 nucleotides read TGTGCCAGCTCACCATCAGGGATAAGTCCCAACTATGGCTACACCTTC. Its translation is CASSPSGISPNYGYTF. The J gene is TRBJ1-2, the V gene TRBV18; a weak D match, TRBD1 (5 bases). Germline CDR1 and CDR2: KGHSH and LQKENI. CDR3 size: 16 residues. Trimming took off 2 bases at V and 2 bases at J, with 15 bases between the two ends.

This chain links TRBV11-2 with TRBJ1-2; no clear D gene. Trimming took off 5 bases at V and 4 bases at J, with 11 bases between the two ends. The CDR3 runs 13 residues. Germline lookup yields CDR1 SGHAT and CDR2 FQNNGV. CDR3 nucleotides: TGTGCCAGCAGCCCCCGGGGATCCTATGGCTACACCTTC. This gives the protein CASSPRGSYGYTF.

The V and J genes are TRBV28 and TRBJ1-3; unclear D gene. The CDR3 sequence is 13 residues long. Looked up from germline, CDR1 is MDHEN and CDR2 is SYDVKM. Trimming took off 3 bases at V and 5 bases at J, with 8 bases between the two ends. CDR3 sequence (DNA): TGTGCCAGCAGTTTCGGGCGAAGAAACACCATATATTTT. The encoded protein is CASSFGRRNTIYF. Combining the CDR3 with reference TRBV28 and TRBJ1-3 gives the whole variable domain DVKVTQSSRYLVKRTGEKVFLECVQDMDHENMFWYRQDPGLGLRLIYFSYDVKMKEKGDIPEGYSVSREKKERFSLILESASTNQTSMYLCASSFGRRNTIYFGEGSWLTVV.

This rearrangement joins TRBV10-3 to TRBJ1-1; no firm D call. V shed 0 bases and J shed 1 base, with 12 bases lying between them. CDR1 and CDR2 (germline): ENHRY, SYGVKD. The CDR3 is made up of 16 amino acids. In nucleotides, the CDR3 is TGTGCCATCAGTGAGTCGGTGGGGATTGGGAACACTGAAGCTTTCTTT. Translation: CAISESVGIGNTEAFF.